This TCR beta chain was obtained from a study of blood T cell repertoires in COVID-19. About the research overall: PBMCs, B-cell-depleted T cells, or T cells were the source of the cDNA or gDNA that made up the material.

Individuals aged about 18 to 89 years were recruited from 24 US areas. Categorization into cohorts depended on clinical history that participants reported. As processed by the authors: Reference gene primer amplification in the assay estimated nucleated cell counts. Profiled with immunoSEQ multiplex PCR; TCRdb holds only in-frame clones, not every one. D and trimming come from the DNA, and the V and J calls and clone size come from that table. This sample has approximately 260,000 clones, with about 88% found just once. Germline assignment: CDR1 MNHEY and CDR2 SVGAGI. This CDR3 is 14 amino acids long. Trimming cost V 10 bases and J 1 base; bases outside gene matches: 6.

The chain combines TRBV6-5 with TRBJ2-1, with 8 bases aligning to TRBD2. The receptor was isolated from a man in his thirties or forties with acute COVID-19. The sample taken for sequencing was PBMCs or T cells enriched from blood (not recorded which). This CDR3 is CATKRETSYNEQFF. The CDR3, as DNA: TGTGCCACAAAGCGGGAGACTTCCTACAATGAGCAGTTCTTC.